These T cell receptor beta chains were read from a single sample in a study of identical twins. One entry per CDR3 protein, called by TCRdb with MiXCR from the 5' RACE reads. The sample lists approximately 600,000 distinct CDR3 sequences, 7% to 7.5% occurring once. These data are also associated with another study on yellow fever vaccine responses in identical twins.

Sequencing was carried out using PBMCs. The receptors shown here come from a young woman in good health. The CDR3 runs from the conserved cysteine through the conserved F or W. A D gene is named only where the DNA matches it firmly. A clone size is listed for some rows: how often the clone was seen (once, few, many), or a class if it is expanded.

NA,TRBV5-4,TRBJ1-1,few,CASSLAEGNGGTEAFF,TGTGCCAGCAGCTTGGCTGAGGGGAATGGGGGAACTGAAGCTTTCTTT
NA,TRBV6-4,TRBJ2-1,NA,CASSVSGTGEQFF,TGTGCCAGCAGTGTATCCGGGACGGGTGAGCAGTTCTTC
NA,TRBV24-1,TRBJ1-4,NA,CATSDPRGGVPEKLFF,TGTGCCACCAGTGATCCTCGAGGGGGGGTGCCGGAAAAACTGTTTTTT
TRBD2,TRBV7-9,TRBJ2-7,few,CASSLISGKAYEQYF,TGTGCCAGCAGCTTAATTAGCGGGAAGGCCTACGAGCAGTACTTC
NA,TRBV11-2,TRBJ1-2,many,CASSLESRDGYTF,TGTGCCAGCAGCTTAGAAAGCAGGGATGGCTACACCTTC
TRBD2,TRBV6-5,TRBJ2-3,few,CASSYSSSGGHTDTQYF,TGTGCCAGCAGTTACTCTTCGAGCGGGGGGCACACAGATACGCAGTATTTT
TRBD1,TRBV3-1,TRBJ1-1,NA,CASSSGQGPTEAFF,TGTGCCAGCAGCTCAGGACAGGGCCCCACTGAAGCTTTCTTT
TRBD2,TRBV5-1,TRBJ2-5,few,CASSLLLAGGPSETQYF,TGCGCCAGCAGCTTGTTACTAGCGGGGGGGCCGAGTGAGACCCAGTACTTC
NA,TRBV14,TRBJ2-3,few,CASSRYIPDTQYF,TGTGCCAGCAGCCGGTATATCCCGGATACGCAGTATTTT
NA,TRBV20-1,TRBJ1-1,NA,CSATSAEGLMNTEAFF,TGCAGTGCTACCTCAGCGGAAGGATTAATGAACACTGAAGCTTTCTTT
TRBD2,TRBV12-5,TRBJ2-1,NA,CASGAGGSNEQFF,TGTGCTAGTGGGGCGGGAGGGAGCAATGAGCAGTTCTTC
NA,TRBV5-1,TRBJ2-7,many,CASSLGWRQGRLYEQYF,TGCGCCAGCAGCTTGGGCTGGCGGCAGGGAAGGCTTTACGAGCAGTACTTC
NA,TRBV2,TRBJ2-5,NA,CASRPSGRLTEETQYF,TGTGCCAGCAGACCCTCCGGGCGGCTTACCGAAGAGACCCAGTACTTC
NA,TRBV12-3/TRBV12-4,TRBJ2-1,many,CASTSRGLYNEQFF,TGTGCCAGCACCTCCAGGGGACTATACAATGAGCAGTTCTTC
TRBD2,TRBV3-1,TRBJ2-2,NA,CASSQPGTSFGTGELFF,TGTGCCAGCAGCCAACCCGGGACTAGCTTCGGTACCGGGGAGCTGTTTTTT
NA,TRBV15,TRBJ2-5,NA,CATSSSLLETQYF,TGTGCCACCAGCAGTTCCCTGTTAGAGACCCAGTACTTC
NA,TRBV7-8,TRBJ1-1,NA,CASSLGDYGGVNTEAFF,TGTGCCAGCAGCTTAGGGGACTACGGGGGGGTGAACACTGAAGCTTTCTTT
NA,TRBV24-1,TRBJ2-3,many,CATSDATAGHLKDTQYF,TGTGCCACCAGTGATGCTACTGCAGGGCACCTCAAGGATACGCAGTATTTT
TRBD1,TRBV7-2,TRBJ1-6,once,CGSSLDRAASPLHF,TGTGGCAGCAGCTTAGACAGGGCGGCTTCACCCCTCCACTTT
NA,TRBV6-1,TRBJ2-2,NA,CASRKLAQNTGELFF,TGTGCCAGCAGAAAGCTAGCGCAGAACACCGGGGAGCTGTTTTTT
TRBD2,TRBV25-1,TRBJ2-1,few,CASSVLAGEVEQFF,TGTGCCAGCAGTGTTTTGGCGGGAGAGGTTGAGCAGTTCTTC
TRBD2,TRBV5-1,TRBJ2-7,few,CASSLVLAGDYEQYF,TGCGCCAGCAGCTTGGTTCTAGCGGGAGACTACGAGCAGTACTTC
TRBD2,TRBV24-1,TRBJ2-1,NA,CAASDPSGSPNEQFF,TGTGCCGCCAGTGATCCTAGCGGGAGCCCCAATGAGCAGTTCTTC
NA,TRBV6-4,TRBJ1-1,few,CASSDSAGTEAFF,TGTGCCAGCAGTGACTCAGCAGGGACTGAAGCTTTCTTT
NA,TRBV4-1,TRBJ2-3,NA,CASSQRTVSTDTQYF,TGCGCCAGCAGCCAACGGACAGTTAGCACAGATACGCAGTATTTT
NA,TRBV4-1,TRBJ2-7,NA,CASSQEILPRGASYEQYF,TGCGCCAGCAGCCAAGAAATACTTCCTCGCGGGGCCTCCTACGAGCAGTACTTC
NA,TRBV5-1,TRBJ2-1,NA,CASSDQGSYNEQFF,TGCGCCAGCAGCGACCAAGGCTCCTACAATGAGCAGTTCTTC
NA,TRBV12-3/TRBV12-4,TRBJ2-2,many,CASSFFTGELFF,TGTGCCAGCAGTTTTTTCACCGGGGAGCTGTTTTTT
NA,TRBV5-5,TRBJ2-1,few,CASSTTGSPYNEQFF,TGTGCCAGCAGTACAACGGGTTCCCCATACAATGAGCAGTTCTTC
NA,TRBV29-1,TRBJ2-7,NA,CSGVQVRVYEQYF,TGCAGCGGGGTACAGGTGAGAGTCTACGAGCAGTACTTC
NA,TRBV28,TRBJ1-1,few,CASSHLQGWNTEAFF,TGTGCCAGCAGTCATCTACAGGGATGGAACACTGAAGCTTTCTTT
TRBD2,TRBV11-2,TRBJ2-1,few,CASSPRTSGDGNEQFF,TGTGCCAGCAGCCCCAGGACTAGCGGGGACGGCAATGAGCAGTTCTTC
TRBD2,TRBV28,TRBJ2-7,many,CASSLTGLAGGEQYF,TGTGCCAGCAGTCTAACCGGACTAGCGGGAGGCGAGCAGTACTTC
NA,TRBV7-8,TRBJ2-5,many,CASSSGLVGYQETQYF,TGTGCCAGCAGCTCCGGGCTTGTAGGGTACCAAGAGACCCAGTACTTC
TRBD2,TRBV7-9,TRBJ2-1,many,CASSLARREGLDEQFF,TGTGCCAGCAGCTTAGCGCGGCGGGAGGGCCTTGATGAGCAGTTCTTC
NA,TRBV14,TRBJ2-2,many,CASSLFSAGELFF,TGTGCCAGCAGCCTGTTTAGCGCCGGGGAGCTGTTTTTT
NA,TRBV5-5,TRBJ1-1,NA,CASSSVQFNTEAFF,TGTGCCAGCAGTTCGGTGCAGTTTAACACTGAAGCTTTCTTT
NA,TRBV4-1,TRBJ2-1,many,CASSQILGSSYNEQFF,TGCGCCAGCAGCCAGATCTTGGGGAGCTCCTACAATGAGCAGTTCTTC
NA,TRBV24-1,TRBJ1-1,few,CATSDTFEGEAFF,TGTGCCACCAGTGATACTTTTGAGGGGGAAGCTTTCTTT
NA,TRBV2,TRBJ1-5,many,CASRDSTGGYQPQHF,TGTGCCAGCAGAGACTCGACAGGCGGATATCAGCCCCAGCATTTT
TRBD2,TRBV5-1,TRBJ2-2,many,CASSLPKGGYDTGELFF,TGCGCCAGCAGCTTGCCAAAGGGAGGGTATGACACCGGGGAGCTGTTTTTT
NA,TRBV25-1,TRBJ2-7,few,CASSDWETGAYEQYF,TGTGCCAGCAGTGATTGGGAGACAGGAGCCTACGAGCAGTACTTC
NA,TRBV6-2/TRBV6-3,TRBJ1-2,many,CASSRSGMDYGYTF,TGTGCCAGCAGCCGTTCAGGGATGGACTATGGCTACACCTTC
TRBD2,TRBV5-1,TRBJ2-1,NA,CASTRNATGLAGGNTYNEQFF,TGCGCCAGCACCCGGAACGCAACGGGACTAGCGGGAGGGAATACTTACAATGAGCAGTTCTTC
TRBD1,TRBV10-3,TRBJ2-6,few,CAISTGANEANVLTF,TGTGCCATCAGCACAGGGGCCAATGAGGCCAACGTCCTGACTTTC
NA,TRBV3-1,TRBJ2-7,NA,CASSQGKSGSGYYEQYF,TGTGCCAGCAGCCAAGGCAAAAGCGGAAGCGGGTACTACGAGCAGTACTTC
NA,TRBV5-1,TRBJ1-5,many,CASSQGGDQPQHF,TGCGCCAGCAGCCAGGGAGGGGATCAGCCCCAGCATTTT
NA,TRBV6-5,TRBJ2-1,NA,CASSYLGGTAYNEQFF,TGTGCCAGCAGTTACTTGGGGGGGACAGCTTACAATGAGCAGTTCTTC
NA,TRBV28,TRBJ1-2,many,CASSPPLLLDSGFTF,TGTGCCAGCAGTCCACCCCTTCTGTTGGACAGCGGATTCACCTTC
NA,TRBV20-1,TRBJ2-5,many,CSARTQGHTQETQYF,TGCAGTGCTAGGACGCAGGGACACACCCAAGAGACCCAGTACTTC
NA,TRBV12-3/TRBV12-4,TRBJ1-1,many,CASSLVPGPRSEAFF,TGTGCCAGCAGTTTAGTACCAGGGCCCAGGTCTGAAGCTTTCTTT